This note documents a single T cell receptor beta chain sequence. Profiled with immunoSEQ multiplex PCR; TCRdb holds only in-frame clones, not every one. There are roughly 1,000,000 clones in the sample; roughly 74% occur only once, and 0.5% to 0.65% lies in the top ten. The data derive from a study of shared clonotypes between healthy human individuals. Study-wide context: Donors, aged 18 to 49, were a couple of women and a few men.

The sequencing sample was made of memory CD4+ T cells from PBMCs. Documented subset: CD45RA-negative fraction. The TCR originated in a man between 18 and 29 years old in good health. Some clones in this sample may be carry-over from other donors' samples.

In DNA form, the CDR3 reads TGCGCCAGCAGCTTATACGCGGGACAGGGCAATGAGCAGTTCTTC. Translating gives CASSLYAGQGNEQFF. V gene TRBV5-1 combines with J gene TRBJ2-1; 9 bases line up with TRBD1. Germline V lookup: CDR1 SGHRS, CDR2 YFSETQ. The CDR3 is made up of 15 amino acids. Germline trimming cut 2 bases from V and 6 bases from J; bases unmatched to any gene: 6.